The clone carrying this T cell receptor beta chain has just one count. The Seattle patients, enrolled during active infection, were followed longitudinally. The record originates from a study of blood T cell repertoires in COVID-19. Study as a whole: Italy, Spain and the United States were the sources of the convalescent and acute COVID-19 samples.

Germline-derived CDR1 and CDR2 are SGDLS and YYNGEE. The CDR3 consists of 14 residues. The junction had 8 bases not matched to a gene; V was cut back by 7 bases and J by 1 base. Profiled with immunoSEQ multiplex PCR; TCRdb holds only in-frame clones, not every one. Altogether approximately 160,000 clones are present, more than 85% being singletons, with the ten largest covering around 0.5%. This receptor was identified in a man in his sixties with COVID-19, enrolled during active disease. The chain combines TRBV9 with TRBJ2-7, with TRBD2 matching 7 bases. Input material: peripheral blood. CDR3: CASGRAGESYEQYF. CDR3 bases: TGTGCCAGCGGGAGGGCAGGCGAGTCCTACGAGCAGTACTTC. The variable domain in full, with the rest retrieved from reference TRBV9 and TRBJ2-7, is DSGVTQTPKHLITATGQRVTLRCSPRSGDLSVYWYQQSLDQGLQFLIQYYNGEERAKGNILERFSAQQFPDLHSELNLSSLELGDSALYFCASGRAGESYEQYFGPGTRLTVT.